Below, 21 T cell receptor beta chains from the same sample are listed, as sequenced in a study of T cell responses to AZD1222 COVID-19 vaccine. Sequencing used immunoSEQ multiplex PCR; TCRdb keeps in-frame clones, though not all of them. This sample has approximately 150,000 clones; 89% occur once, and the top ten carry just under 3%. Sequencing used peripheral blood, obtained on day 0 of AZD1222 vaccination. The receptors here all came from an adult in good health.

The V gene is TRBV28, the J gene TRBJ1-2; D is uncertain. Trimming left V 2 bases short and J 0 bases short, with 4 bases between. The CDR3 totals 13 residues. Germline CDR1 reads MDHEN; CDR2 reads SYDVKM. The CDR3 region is CASSLGANYGYTF. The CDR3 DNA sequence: TGTGCCAGCAGTTTAGGAGCTAACTATGGCTACACCTTC.

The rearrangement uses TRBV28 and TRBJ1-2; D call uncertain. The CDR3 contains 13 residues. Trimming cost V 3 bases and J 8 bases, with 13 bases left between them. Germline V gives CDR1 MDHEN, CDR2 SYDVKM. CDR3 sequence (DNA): TGTGCCAGCAGTTTTATCGATAGGAGGGGCTACACCTTC. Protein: CASSFIDRRGYTF.

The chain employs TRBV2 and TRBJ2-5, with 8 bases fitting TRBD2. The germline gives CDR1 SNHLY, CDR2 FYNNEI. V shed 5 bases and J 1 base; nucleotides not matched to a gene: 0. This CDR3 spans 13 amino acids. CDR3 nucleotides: TGTGCCAGCAGTACTAGCGGCCAAGAGACCCAGTACTTC. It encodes CASSTSGQETQYF.

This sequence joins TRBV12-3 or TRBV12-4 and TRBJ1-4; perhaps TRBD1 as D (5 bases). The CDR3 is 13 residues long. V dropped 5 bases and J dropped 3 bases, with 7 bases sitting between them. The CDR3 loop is CASSLGPNEKLFF. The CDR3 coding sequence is TGTGCCAGCAGTCTGGGGCCTAATGAAAAACTGTTTTTT.

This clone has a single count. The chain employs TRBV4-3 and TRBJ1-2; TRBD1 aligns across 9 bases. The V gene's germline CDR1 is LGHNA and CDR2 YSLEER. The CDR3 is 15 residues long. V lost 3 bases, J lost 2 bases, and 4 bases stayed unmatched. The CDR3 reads CASSQGTGSNYGYTF. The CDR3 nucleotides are TGCGCCAGCAGCCAGGGGACAGGGTCAAACTATGGCTACACCTTC.

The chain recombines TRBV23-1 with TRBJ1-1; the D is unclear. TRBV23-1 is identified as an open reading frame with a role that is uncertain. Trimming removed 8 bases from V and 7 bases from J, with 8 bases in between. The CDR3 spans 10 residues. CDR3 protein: CASFGLEAFF. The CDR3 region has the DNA TGCGCCAGCTTCGGGCTTGAAGCTTTCTTT.

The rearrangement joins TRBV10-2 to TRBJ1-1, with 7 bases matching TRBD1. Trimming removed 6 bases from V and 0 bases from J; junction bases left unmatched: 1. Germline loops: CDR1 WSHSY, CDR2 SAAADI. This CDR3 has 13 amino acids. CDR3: CASRQGMNTEAFF. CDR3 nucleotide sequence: TGCGCCAGCAGACAGGGGATGAACACTGAAGCTTTCTTT.

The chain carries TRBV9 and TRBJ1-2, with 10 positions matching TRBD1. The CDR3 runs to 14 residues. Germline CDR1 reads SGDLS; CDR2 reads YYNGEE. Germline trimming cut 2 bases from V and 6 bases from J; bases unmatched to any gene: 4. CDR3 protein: CASSVDRGRNGYTF. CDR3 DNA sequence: TGTGCCAGCAGCGTGGACAGGGGGAGGAATGGCTACACCTTC.

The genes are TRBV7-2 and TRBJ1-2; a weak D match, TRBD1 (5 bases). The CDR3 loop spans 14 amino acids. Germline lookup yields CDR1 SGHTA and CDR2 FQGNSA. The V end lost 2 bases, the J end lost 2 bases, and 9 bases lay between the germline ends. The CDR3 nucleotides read TGTGCCAGCAGCTTATCCCAGGGCAACTATGGCTACACCTTC. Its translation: CASSLSQGNYGYTF. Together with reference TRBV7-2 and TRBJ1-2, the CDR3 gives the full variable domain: GAGVSQSPSNKVTEKGKDVELRCDPISGHTALYWYRQSLGQGLEFLIYFQGNSAPDKSGLPSDRFSAERTGGSVSTLTIQRTQQEDSAVYLCASSLSQGNYGYTFGSGTRLTVV.

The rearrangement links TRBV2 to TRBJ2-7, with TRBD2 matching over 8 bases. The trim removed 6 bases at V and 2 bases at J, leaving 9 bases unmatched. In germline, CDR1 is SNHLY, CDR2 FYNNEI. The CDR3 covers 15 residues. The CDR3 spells CASRVTSVRTYEQYF. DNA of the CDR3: TGTGCCAGCAGGGTGACTAGCGTACGAACCTACGAGCAGTACTTC.

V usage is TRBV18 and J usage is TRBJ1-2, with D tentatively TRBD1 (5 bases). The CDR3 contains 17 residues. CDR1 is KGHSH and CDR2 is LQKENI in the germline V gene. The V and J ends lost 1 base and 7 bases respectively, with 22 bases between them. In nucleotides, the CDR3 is TGTGCCAGCTCACCACAATGGGGCGCGGGGTCCCGGAGTGGCTACACCTTC. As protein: CASSPQWGAGSRSGYTF.

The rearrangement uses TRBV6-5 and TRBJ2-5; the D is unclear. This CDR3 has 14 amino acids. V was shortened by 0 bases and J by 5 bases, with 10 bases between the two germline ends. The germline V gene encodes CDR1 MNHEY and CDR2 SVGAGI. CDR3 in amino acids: CASSYSKIGETQYF. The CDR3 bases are TGTGCCAGCAGTTACTCGAAAATCGGGGAGACCCAGTACTTC.

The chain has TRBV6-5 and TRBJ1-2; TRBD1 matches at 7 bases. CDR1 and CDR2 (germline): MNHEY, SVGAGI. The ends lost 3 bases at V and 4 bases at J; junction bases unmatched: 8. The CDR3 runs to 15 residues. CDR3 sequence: CASSYTGQVIYGYTF. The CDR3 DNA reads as TGTGCCAGCAGTTATACAGGACAGGTGATCTATGGCTACACCTTC.

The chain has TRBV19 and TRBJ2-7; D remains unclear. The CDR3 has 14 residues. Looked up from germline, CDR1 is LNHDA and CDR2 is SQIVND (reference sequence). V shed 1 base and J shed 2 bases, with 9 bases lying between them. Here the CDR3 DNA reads TGTGCCAGTAGTATAGGCACAGCTCCCTACGAGCAGTACTTC. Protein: CASSIGTAPYEQYF.

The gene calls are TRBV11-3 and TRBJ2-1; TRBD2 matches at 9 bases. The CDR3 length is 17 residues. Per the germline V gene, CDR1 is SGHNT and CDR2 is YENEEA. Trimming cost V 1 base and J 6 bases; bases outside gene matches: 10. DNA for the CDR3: TGTGCCAGCAGCTTAGGGCCCTGGGCGGGGGGGCTCAATGAGCAGTTCTTC. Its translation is CASSLGPWAGGLNEQFF. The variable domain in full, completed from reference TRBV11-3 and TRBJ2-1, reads EAGVVQSPRYKIIEKKQPVAFWCNPISGHNTLYWYLQNLGQGPELLIRYENEEAVDDSQLPKDRFSAERLKGVDSTLKIQPAELGDSAVYLCASSLGPWAGGLNEQFFGPGTRLTVL.

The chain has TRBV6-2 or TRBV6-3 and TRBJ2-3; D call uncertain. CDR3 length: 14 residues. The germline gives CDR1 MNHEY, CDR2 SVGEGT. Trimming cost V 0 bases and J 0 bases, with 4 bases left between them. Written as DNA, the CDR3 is TGTGCCAGCAGTTACTCGACTAGCACAGATACGCAGTATTTT. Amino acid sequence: CASSYSTSTDTQYF.

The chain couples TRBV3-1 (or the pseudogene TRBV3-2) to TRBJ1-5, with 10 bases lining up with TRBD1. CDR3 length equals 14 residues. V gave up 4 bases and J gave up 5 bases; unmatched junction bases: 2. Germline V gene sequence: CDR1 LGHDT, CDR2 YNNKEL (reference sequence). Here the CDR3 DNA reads TGTGCCAGCAGCCGCGGACAGGGGGATCAGCCCCAGCATTTT. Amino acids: CASSRGQGDQPQHF.

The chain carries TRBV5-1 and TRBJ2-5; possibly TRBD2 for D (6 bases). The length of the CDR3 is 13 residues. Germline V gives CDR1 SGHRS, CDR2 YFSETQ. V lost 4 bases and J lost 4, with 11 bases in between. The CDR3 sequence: CASSPGVLETQYF. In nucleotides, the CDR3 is TGCGCCAGCAGCCCGGGGGTCCTAGAGACCCAGTACTTC.

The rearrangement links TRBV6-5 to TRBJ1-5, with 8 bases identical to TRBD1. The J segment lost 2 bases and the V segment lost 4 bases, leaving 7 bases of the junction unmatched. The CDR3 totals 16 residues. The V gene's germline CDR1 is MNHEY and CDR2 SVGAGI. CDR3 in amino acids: CASSSSDRGGNQPQHF. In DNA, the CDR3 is TGTGCCAGCAGTTCGTCAGACAGGGGCGGCAATCAGCCCCAGCATTTT.

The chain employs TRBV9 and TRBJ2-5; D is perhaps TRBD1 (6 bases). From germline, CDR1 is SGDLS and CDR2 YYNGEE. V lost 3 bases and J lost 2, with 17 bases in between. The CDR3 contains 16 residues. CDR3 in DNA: TGTGCCAGCAGCGGTCACGACAGGTGGGGGCAAGAGACCCAGTACTTC. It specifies CASSGHDRWGQETQYF.

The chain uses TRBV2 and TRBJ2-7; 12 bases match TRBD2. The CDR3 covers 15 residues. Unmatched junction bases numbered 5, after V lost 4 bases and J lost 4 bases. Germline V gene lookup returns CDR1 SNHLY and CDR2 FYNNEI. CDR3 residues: CASSAGLAGWYEQYF. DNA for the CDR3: TGTGCCAGCAGTGCCGGACTAGCGGGGTGGTACGAGCAGTACTTC. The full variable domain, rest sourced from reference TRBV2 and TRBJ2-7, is EPEVTQTPSHQVTQMGQEVILRCVPISNHLYFYWYRQILGQKVEFLVSFYNNEISEKSEIFDDQFSVERPDGSNFTLKIRSTKLEDSAMYFCASSAGLAGWYEQYFGPGTRLTVT.